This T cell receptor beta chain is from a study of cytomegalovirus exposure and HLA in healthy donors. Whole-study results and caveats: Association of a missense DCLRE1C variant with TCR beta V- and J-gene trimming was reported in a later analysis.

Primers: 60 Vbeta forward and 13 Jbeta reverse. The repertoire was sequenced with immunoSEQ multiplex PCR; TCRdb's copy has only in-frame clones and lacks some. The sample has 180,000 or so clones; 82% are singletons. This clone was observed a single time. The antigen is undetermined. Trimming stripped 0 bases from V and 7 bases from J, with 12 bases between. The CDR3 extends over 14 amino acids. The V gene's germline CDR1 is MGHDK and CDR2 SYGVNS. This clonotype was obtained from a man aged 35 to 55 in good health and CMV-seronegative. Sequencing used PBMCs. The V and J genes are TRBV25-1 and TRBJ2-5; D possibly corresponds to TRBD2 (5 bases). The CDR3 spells CASSEYEVRGTQYF. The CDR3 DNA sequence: TGTGCCAGCAGTGAATATGAGGTTCGGGGGACCCAGTACTTC. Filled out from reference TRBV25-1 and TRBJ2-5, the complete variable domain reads EADIYQTPRYLVIGTGKKITLECSQTMGHDKMYWYQQDPGMELHLIHYSYGVNSTEKGDLSSESTVSRIRTEHFPLTLESARPSHTSQYLCASSEYEVRGTQYFGPGTRLLVL.